What follows describes a single TCR beta chain. No antigen is known for it. These data are taken from a study of lymphopenia after photon versus proton radiotherapy. The study, taken as a whole, reports: Under photons, naive T cells and diversity fell while effector/memory populations rose. Better survival with proton therapy was suggested as possible, not demonstrated.

Repertoires were generated with immunoSEQ multiplex PCR, while TCRdb's copy carries only in-frame clones and drops some. The table records under 35,000 clones, roughly 84% of them present only once. CDR1 and CDR2 from the germline V gene are KGHSH and LQKENI. The V and J ends lost 1 base and 7 bases respectively, with 16 bases between them. The CDR3 has 15 amino acids. The chain combines TRBV18 with TRBJ1-1; tentative D call: TRBD1 (5 bases). The sequence was obtained from a woman aged 70-85 years with pancreatic cancer. The input for sequencing was peripheral blood, taken from a patient treated with proton-based radiotherapy. The CDR3 DNA is TGTGCCAGCTCACCACGACGGGGGTTGTTAAATGAAGCTTTCTTT. This codes for CASSPRRGLLNEAFF. Supplemented by reference TRBV18 and TRBJ1-1, the full variable domain reads NAGVMQNPRHLVRRRGQEARLRCSPMKGHSHVYWYRQLPEEGLKFMVYLQKENIIDESGMPKERFSAEFPKEGPSILRIQQVVRGDSAAYFCASSPRRGLLNEAFFGQGTRLTVV.